Listed below are T cell receptor beta chains from one sample, sequenced in a study of beta chain features in type 1 diabetes. Clones were sequenced by immunoSEQ multiplex PCR, and TCRdb holds only the in-frame ones, with some missing. The sample lists a few hundred thousand clones; approximately 14% were seen once. Sequenced sample: naive CD4+ T cells from blood. All receptors come from a man aged 25-45 years with type 1 diabetes. CDR3s include the opening cysteine and the closing phenylalanine or tryptophan. D genes are given only for firm matches. Size tells how often a clone was seen (once, few, many) or the class of an expanded clone, and some rows leave it out.

abundance,j_gene,d_gene,v_gene,CDR3nt,CDR3aa
few,TRBJ1-2,TRBD1,TRBV11-2,TGTGCCAGCAGCCCTATAGGACAGGGACCTGGCTACACCTTC,CASSPIGQGPGYTF
few,TRBJ1-2,TRBD1,TRBV9,TGTGCCAGCAGCGTTGGGGGACAGGGGTTTGGCTACACCTTC,CASSVGGQGFGYTF
few,TRBJ2-5,.,TRBV11-2,TGTGCCAGCAGTGCAGGGGAGACCCAGTACTTC,CASSAGETQYF
.,TRBJ2-7,TRBD2,TRBV30,TGTGCCTGGAGGACGAAGGTAGCGGGATCCTACGAGCAGTACTTC,CAWRTKVAGSYEQYF
few,TRBJ1-5,TRBD1,TRBV2,TGTGCCAGCAGTGAGGGACAGGCCTTCAATCAGCCCCAGCATTTT,CASSEGQAFNQPQHF
few,TRBJ2-3,.,TRBV7-9,TGTGCCAGCAGCTTAGTCGGGATTAGCACAGATACGCAGTATTTT,CASSLVGISTDTQYF
.,TRBJ2-1,TRBD1,TRBV19,TGTGCCAGTAGTACCTCCCCCGGGACAGGGAAGCAGTTCTTC,CASSTSPGTGKQFF
few,TRBJ2-7,.,TRBV9,TGTGCCAGCAGCGTAGGCGGACAGAGGAACGAGCAGTACTTC,CASSVGGQRNEQYF
few,TRBJ2-7,.,TRBV9,TGTGCCAGCAGTACCGGGAAATCCCACCTCGGGCAGTACTTC,CASSTGKSHLGQYF
.,TRBJ2-7,TRBD1,TRBV28,TGTGCCAGCAGTTCGGGACAGGCTAACGGCGAGCAGTACTTC,CASSSGQANGEQYF